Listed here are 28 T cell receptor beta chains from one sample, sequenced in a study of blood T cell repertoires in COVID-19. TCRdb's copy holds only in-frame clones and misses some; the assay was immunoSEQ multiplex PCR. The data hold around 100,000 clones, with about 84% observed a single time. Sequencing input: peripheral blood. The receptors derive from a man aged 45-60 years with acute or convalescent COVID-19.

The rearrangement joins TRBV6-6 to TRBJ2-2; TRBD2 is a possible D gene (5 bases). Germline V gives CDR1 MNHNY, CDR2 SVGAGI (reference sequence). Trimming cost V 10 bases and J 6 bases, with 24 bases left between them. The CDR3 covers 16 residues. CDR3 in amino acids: CATFWTGSSVPGELFF. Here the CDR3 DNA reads TGTGCCACCTTTTGGACGGGATCCTCAGTCCCCGGGGAGCTGTTTTTT.

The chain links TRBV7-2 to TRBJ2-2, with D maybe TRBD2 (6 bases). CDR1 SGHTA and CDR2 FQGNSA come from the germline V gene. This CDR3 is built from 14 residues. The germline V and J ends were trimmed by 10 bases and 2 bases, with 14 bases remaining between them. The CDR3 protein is CATSREFNTGELFF. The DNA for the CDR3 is TGTGCCACAAGCCGGGAGTTCAACACCGGGGAGCTGTTTTTT.

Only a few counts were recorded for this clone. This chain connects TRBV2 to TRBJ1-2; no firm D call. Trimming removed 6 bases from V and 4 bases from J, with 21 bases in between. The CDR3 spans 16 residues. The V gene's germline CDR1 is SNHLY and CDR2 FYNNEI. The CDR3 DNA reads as TGTGCCAGCAGCAGTGAAAGTCAGGCGCCCAGCTATGGCTACACCTTC. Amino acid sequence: CASSSESQAPSYGYTF. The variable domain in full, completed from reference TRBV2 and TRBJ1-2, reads EPEVTQTPSHQVTQMGQEVILRCVPISNHLYFYWYRQILGQKVEFLVSFYNNEISEKSEIFDDQFSVERPDGSNFTLKIRSTKLEDSAMYFCASSSESQAPSYGYTFGSGTRLTVV.

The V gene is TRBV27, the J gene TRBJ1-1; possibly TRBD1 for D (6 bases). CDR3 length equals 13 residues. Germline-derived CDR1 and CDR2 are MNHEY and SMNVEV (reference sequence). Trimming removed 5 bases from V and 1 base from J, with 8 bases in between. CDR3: CASSPGQNTEAFF. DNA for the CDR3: TGTGCCAGCAGTCCGGGACAGAACACTGAAGCTTTCTTT.

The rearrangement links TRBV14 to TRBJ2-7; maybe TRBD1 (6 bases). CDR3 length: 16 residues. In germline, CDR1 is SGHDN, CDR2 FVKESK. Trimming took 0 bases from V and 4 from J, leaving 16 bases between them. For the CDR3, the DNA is TGTGCCAGCAGCCAAGATTACAGGGCAAGTTTTTACGAGCAGTACGTC. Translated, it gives CASSQDYRASFYEQYV.

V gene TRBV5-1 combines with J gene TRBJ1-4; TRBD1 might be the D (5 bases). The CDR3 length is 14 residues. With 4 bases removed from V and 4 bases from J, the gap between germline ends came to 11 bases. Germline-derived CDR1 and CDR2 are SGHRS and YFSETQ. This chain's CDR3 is CASSPTAINEKLFF. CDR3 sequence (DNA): TGCGCCAGCAGCCCGACAGCCATTAATGAAAAACTGTTTTTT.

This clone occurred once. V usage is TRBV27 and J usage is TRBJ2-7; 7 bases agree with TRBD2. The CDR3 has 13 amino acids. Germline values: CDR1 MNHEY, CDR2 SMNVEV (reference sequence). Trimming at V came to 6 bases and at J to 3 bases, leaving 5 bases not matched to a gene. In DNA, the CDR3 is TGTGCCAGCAGCCCAAGCGGGGACTACGAGCAGTACTTC. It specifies CASSPSGDYEQYF.

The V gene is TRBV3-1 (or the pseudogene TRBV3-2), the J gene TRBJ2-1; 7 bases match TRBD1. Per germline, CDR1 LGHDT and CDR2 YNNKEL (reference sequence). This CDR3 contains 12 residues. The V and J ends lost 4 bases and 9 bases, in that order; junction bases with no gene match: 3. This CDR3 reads CASSLTGVEQFF. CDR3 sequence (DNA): TGTGCCAGCAGCCTTACAGGGGTTGAGCAGTTCTTC.

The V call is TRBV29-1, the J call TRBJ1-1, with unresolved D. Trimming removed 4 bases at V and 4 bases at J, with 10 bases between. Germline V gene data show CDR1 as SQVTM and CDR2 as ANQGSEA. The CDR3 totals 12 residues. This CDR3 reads CSVVFPGTEAFF. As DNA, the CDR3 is TGCAGCGTTGTATTCCCGGGCACTGAAGCTTTCTTT.

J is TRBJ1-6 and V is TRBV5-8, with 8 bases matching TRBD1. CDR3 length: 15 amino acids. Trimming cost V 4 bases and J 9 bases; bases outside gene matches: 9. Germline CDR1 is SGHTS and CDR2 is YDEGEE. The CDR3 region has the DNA TGTGCCAGCAGCCCTCGGACAGGGAAAGGTTCACCCCTCCACTTT. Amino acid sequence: CASSPRTGKGSPLHF.

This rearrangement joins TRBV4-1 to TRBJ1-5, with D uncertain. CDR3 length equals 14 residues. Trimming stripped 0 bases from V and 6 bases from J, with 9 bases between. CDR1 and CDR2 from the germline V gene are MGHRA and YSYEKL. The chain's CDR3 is CASSQDAEAQPQHF. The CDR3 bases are TGCGCCAGCAGCCAAGATGCCGAGGCTCAGCCCCAGCATTTT.

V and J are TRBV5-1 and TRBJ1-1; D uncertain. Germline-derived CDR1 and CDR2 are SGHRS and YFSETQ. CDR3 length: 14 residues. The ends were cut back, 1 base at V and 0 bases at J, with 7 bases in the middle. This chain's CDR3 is CASSLNHMNTEAFF. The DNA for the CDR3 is TGCGCCAGCAGCTTGAACCACATGAACACTGAAGCTTTCTTT.

In DNA, the CDR3 is TGCGCCAGCTTTTTAGGGGGCACAGATACGCAGTATTTT. This sequence encodes CASFLGGTDTQYF. The chain joins TRBV5-1 to TRBJ2-3, with D possibly being TRBD1 (5 bases). The CDR3 runs to 13 residues. Germline loops: CDR1 SGHRS, CDR2 YFSETQ. The V end was cut by 7 bases, the J end by 1 base, with 10 bases between. The whole variable domain, remainder taken from reference TRBV5-1 and TRBJ2-3, is KAGVTQTPRYLIKTRGQQVTLSCSPISGHRSVSWYQQTPGQGLQFLFEYFSETQRNKGNFPGRFSGRQFSNSRSEMNVSTLELGDSALYLCASFLGGTDTQYFGPGTRLTVL.

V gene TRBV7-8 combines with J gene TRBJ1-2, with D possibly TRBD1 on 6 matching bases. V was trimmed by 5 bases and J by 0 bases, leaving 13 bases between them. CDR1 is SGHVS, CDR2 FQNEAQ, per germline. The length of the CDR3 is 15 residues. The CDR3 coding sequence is TGTGCCAGCAGCGCCTACAGGGTCCCTAACTATGGCTACACCTTC. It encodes CASSAYRVPNYGYTF.

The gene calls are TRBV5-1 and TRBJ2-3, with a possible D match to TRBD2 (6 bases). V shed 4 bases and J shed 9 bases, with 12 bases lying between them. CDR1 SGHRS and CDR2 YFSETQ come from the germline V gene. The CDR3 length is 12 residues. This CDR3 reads CASSAAGSTQYF. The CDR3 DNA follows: TGCGCCAGCAGCGCCGCGGGGAGCACGCAGTATTTT. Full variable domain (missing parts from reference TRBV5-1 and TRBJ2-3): KAGVTQTPRYLIKTRGQQVTLSCSPISGHRSVSWYQQTPGQGLQFLFEYFSETQRNKGNFPGRFSGRQFSNSRSEMNVSTLELGDSALYLCASSAAGSTQYFGPGTRLTVL.

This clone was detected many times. Written as DNA, the CDR3 is TGTGCCAGCAGCCGCACGGGACAGGGCTACGAGCAGTACTTC. This translates into CASSRTGQGYEQYF. V is TRBV11-2 and J is TRBJ2-7, with 9 bases identical to TRBD1. Germline V gene sequence: CDR1 SGHAT, CDR2 FQNNGV. The V and J ends lost 5 bases and 3 bases, in that order; junction bases with no gene match: 5. The CDR3 spans 14 residues.

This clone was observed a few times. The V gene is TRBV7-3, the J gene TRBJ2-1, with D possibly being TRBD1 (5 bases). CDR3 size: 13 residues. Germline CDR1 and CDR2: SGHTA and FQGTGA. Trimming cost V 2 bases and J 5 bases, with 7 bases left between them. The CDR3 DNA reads TGTGCCAGCAGCTTAGCCAGGGACAATGAGCAGTTCTTC. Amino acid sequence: CASSLARDNEQFF.

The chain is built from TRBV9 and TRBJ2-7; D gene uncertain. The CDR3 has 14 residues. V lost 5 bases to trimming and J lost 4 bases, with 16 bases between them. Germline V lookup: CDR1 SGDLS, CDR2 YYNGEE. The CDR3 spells CASRPGPSGYEQYF. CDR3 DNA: TGTGCCAGCAGGCCGGGTCCTTCGGGTTACGAGCAGTACTTC.

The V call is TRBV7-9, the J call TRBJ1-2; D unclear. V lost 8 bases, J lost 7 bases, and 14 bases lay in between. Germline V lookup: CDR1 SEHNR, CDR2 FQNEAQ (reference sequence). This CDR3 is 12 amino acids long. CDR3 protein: CASYLPAGGYTF. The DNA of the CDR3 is TGTGCCAGCTACCTTCCAGCGGGTGGCTACACCTTC.

The DNA for the CDR3 is TGTGCCAGCAGTCCGAGGGGGAGGGGATGGAGTACAGATACGCAGTATTTT. Amino acid sequence: CASSPRGRGWSTDTQYF. The gene calls are TRBV2 and TRBJ2-3; maybe TRBD2 (7 bases). The CDR3 has 17 residues. V dropped 5 bases and J dropped 3 bases, with 21 bases sitting between them. Germline V gene sequence: CDR1 SNHLY, CDR2 FYNNEI.

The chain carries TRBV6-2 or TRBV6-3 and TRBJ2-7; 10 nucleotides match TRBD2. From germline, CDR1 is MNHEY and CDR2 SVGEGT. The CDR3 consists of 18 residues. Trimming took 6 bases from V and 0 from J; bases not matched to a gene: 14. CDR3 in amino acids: CASSQRSGGAGLSYEQYF. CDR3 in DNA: TGTGCCAGCAGCCAAAGGAGCGGGGGGGCTGGGCTCTCCTACGAGCAGTACTTC.

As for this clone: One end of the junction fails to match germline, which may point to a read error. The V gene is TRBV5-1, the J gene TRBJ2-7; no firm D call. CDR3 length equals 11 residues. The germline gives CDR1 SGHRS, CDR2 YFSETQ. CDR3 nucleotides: TGCGCCAGCACCAACGACATGAGTCTGCACTTC. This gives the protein CASTNDMSLHF.

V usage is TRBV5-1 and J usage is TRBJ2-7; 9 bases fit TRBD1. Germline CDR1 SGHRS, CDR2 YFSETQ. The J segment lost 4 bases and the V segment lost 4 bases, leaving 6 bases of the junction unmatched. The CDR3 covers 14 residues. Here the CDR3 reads CASSAAGTGYEQYF. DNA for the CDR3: TGCGCCAGCAGCGCCGCCGGGACAGGGTACGAGCAGTACTTC.

CDR3 in DNA: TGTGCCAGCGGGACAGGGCGCAATCAGCCCCAGCATTTT. Protein product: CASGTGRNQPQHF. The chain couples TRBV12-3 or TRBV12-4 to TRBJ1-5; TRBD1 matches 9 bases. V lost 8 bases to trimming and J lost 2 bases; unmatched junction nucleotides: 1. The CDR3 runs to 13 residues.

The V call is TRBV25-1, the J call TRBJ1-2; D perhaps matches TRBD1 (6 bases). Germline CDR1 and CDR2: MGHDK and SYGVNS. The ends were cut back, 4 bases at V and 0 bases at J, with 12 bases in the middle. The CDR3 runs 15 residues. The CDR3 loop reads CASSGSDRPNYGYTF. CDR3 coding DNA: TGTGCCAGCAGTGGTTCGGACAGACCTAACTATGGCTACACCTTC.

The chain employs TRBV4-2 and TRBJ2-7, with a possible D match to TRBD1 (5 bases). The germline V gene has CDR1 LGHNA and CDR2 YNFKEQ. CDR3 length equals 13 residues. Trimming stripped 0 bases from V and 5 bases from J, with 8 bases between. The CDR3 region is CASSQDSGNEQYF. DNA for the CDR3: TGTGCCAGCAGCCAAGATTCAGGGAACGAGCAGTACTTC.

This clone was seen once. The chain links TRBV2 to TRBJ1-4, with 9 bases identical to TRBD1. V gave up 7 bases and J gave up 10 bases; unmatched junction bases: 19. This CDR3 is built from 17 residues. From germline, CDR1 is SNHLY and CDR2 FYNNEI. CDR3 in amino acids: CASINPYGQGNIGKLFF. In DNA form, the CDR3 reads TGTGCCAGCATTAACCCTTATGGACAGGGGAATATTGGAAAACTGTTTTTT.

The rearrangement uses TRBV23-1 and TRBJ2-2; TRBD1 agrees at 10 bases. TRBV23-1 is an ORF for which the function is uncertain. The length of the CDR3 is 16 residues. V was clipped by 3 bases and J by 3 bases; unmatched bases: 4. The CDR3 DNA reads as TGCGCCAGCAGTCAGGGAGGACAGGGGGACACCGGGGAGCTGTTTTTT. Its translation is CASSQGGQGDTGELFF.